One T cell receptor beta chain is described in this entry. This CDR3 is 11 amino acids long. Germline loops: CDR1 DFQATT, CDR2 SNEGSKA (reference sequence). With 1 base removed from V and 5 bases from J, the gap between germline ends came to 5 bases. This entry belongs to a study of shared clonotypes between healthy human individuals. In the study overall: The study drew on a couple of women and three men aged 18 to 49 as donors. Per donor, three plates held CD4 naive cells, three held CD4 memory, two held CD8 naive and one held CD8 memory.

In the original workflow: ImmunoSEQ gave junction-only sequences without quality scores, so filtering differed. Sequencing was performed with immunoSEQ multiplex PCR; in TCRdb, only in-frame clones are kept and a portion is missing. V, J and clone size are those of that table, while D and trimming were read from the DNA. The sample includes 1.4 million or so clones, approximately 98.5% of them seen just once. The sequence derives from a man aged 25 to 40 in good health. This rearrangement joins TRBV20-1 to TRBJ1-2; D call uncertain. Material: naive CD4+ T cells sorted from blood. Subset indicated: CD45RA+ positively selected. CDR3 DNA: TGCAGTGCTAGAGTCGTGTATGGCTACACCTTC. Encoded protein: CSARVVYGYTF.